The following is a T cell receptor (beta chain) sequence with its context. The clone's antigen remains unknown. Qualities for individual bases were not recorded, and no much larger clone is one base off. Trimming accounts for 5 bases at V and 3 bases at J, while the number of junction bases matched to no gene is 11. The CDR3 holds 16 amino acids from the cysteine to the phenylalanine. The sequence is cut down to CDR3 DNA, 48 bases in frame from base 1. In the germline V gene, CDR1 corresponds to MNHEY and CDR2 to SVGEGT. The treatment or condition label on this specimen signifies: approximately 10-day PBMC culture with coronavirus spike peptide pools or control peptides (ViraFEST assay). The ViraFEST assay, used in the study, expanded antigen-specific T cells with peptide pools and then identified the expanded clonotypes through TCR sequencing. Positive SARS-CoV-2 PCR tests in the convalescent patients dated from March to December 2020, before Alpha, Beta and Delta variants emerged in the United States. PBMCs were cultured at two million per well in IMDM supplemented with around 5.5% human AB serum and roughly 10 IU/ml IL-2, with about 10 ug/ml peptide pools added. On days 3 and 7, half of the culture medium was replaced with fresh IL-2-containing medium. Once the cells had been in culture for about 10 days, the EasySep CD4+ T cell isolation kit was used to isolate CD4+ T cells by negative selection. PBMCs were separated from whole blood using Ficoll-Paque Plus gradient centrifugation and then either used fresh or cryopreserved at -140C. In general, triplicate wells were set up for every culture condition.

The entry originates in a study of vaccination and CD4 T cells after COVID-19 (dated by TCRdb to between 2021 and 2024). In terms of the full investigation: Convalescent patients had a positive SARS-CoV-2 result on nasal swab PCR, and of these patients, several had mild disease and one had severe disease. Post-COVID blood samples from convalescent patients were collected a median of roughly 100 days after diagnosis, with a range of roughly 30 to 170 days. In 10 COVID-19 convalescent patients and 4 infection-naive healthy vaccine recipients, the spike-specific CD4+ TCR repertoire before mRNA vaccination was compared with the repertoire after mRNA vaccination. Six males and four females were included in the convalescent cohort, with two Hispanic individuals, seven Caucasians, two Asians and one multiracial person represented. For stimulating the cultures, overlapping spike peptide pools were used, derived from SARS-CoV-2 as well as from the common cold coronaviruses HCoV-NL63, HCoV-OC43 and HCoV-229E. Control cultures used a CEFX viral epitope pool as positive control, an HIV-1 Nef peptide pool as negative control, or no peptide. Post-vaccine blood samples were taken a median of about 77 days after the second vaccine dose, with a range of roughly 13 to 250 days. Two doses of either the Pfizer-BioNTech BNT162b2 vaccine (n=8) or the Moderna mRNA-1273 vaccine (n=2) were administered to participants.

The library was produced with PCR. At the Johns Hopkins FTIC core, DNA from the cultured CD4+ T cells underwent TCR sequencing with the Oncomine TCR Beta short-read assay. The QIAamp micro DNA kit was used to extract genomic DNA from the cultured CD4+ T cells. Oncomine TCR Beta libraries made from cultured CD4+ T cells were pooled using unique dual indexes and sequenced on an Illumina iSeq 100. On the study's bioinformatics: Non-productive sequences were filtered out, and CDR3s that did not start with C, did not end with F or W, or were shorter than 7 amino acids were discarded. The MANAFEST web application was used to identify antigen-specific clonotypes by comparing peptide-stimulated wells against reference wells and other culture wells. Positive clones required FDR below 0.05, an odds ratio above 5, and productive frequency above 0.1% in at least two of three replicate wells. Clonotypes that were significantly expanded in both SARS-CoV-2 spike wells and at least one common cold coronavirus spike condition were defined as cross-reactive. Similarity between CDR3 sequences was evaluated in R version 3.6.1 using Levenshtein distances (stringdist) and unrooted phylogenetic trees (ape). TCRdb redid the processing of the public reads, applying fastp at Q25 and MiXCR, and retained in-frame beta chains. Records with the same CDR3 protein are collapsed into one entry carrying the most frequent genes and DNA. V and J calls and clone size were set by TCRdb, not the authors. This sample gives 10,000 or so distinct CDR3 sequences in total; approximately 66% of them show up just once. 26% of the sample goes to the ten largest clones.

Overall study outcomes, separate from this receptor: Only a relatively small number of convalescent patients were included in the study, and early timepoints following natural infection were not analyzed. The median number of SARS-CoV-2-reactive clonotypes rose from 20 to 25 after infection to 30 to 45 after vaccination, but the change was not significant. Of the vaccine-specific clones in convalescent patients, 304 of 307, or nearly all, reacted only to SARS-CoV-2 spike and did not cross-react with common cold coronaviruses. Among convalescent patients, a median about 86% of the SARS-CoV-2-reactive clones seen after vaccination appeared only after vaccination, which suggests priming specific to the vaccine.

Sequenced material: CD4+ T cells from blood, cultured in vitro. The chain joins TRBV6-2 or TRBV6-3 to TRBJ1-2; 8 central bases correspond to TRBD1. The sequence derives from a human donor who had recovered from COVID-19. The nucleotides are TGTGCCAGCAGTCGAGGTTGGGACAGGAGAGACTATGGCTACACCTTC. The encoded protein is CASSRGWDRRDYGYTF.